Shown below are 2 T cell receptor beta chains from a single sample sequenced in a study of T cells in Graves' hyperthyroidism and ophthalmopathy. Amplification yielded TCR beta CDR3 regions, with RNA transcripts as the source. With the HTBI primer set, the TCR CDR3 went through a first round of RT-PCR. TCRdb re-called the multiplex PCR reads with MiXCR, one entry per CDR3 protein. Of over 150,000 distinct CDR3 sequences detected, about a sixth appear once; the ten largest clones hold more than 50%. What was sequenced was blood. Every receptor here comes from a woman aged 45-59 years with Graves' hyperthyroidism.

This clonotype was picked up many times. This rearrangement joins TRBV27 to TRBJ1-5; D gene uncertain. From germline, CDR1 is MNHEY and CDR2 SMNVEV (reference sequence). The V and J ends lost 3 bases and 0 bases respectively, with 18 bases between them. This CDR3 has 18 amino acids. CDR3 sequence reads: CASSFSPPTLYSNQPQHF. DNA of the CDR3: TGTGCCAGCAGTTTTTCCCCACCGACACTGTATAGCAATCAGCCCCAGCATTTT.

The table lists this clonotype with a few counts. J is TRBJ2-3 and V is TRBV19, with 7 bases fitting TRBD1. The V segment lost 4 bases and the J segment 6 bases; nucleotides outside the gene matches: 10. Germline values: CDR1 LNHDA, CDR2 SQIVND (reference sequence). This CDR3 spans 15 amino acids. The CDR3 nucleotides read TGTGCCAGTAGTAACCCCCAGACAGGGCGGGATACGCAGTATTTT. Its protein is CASSNPQTGRDTQYF.